Below are 27 T cell receptor beta chains sequenced from a single sample in a study of OX40 agonist ivuxolimab in advanced cancers. Profiling relied on immunoSEQ multiplex PCR, and the TCRdb table lists in-frame clones only, not all of them. The sample consists of tens of thousands of clones, roughly 90% of them appearing once. Sequenced material: CD4+ or CD8+ T cells sorted from blood, taken in a trial of the OX40 agonist ivuxolimab. These receptors came from an adult with an advanced solid tumor such as melanoma, head and neck, liver or kidney cancer.

The genes are TRBV18 and TRBJ2-1; possibly TRBD1 for D (6 bases). Germline V CDR1 and CDR2: KGHSH, LQKENI. V was pared by 6 bases and J by 4 bases, with 16 bases between. The CDR3 covers 15 residues. The CDR3 DNA sequence: TGTGCCAGCTCTCAGGGGAGAGATAAATACAATGAGCAGTTCTTC. Its translation: CASSQGRDKYNEQFF. Complete variable domain (other parts from reference TRBV18 and TRBJ2-1): NAGVMQNPRHLVRRRGQEARLRCSPMKGHSHVYWYRQLPEEGLKFMVYLQKENIIDESGMPKERFSAEFPKEGPSILRIQQVVRGDSAAYFCASSQGRDKYNEQFFGPGTRLTVL.

This clone has more than one count but fewer than ten. This sequence joins TRBV19 and TRBJ1-5; 12 bases fit TRBD1. CDR3 length equals 18 residues. Germline loops: CDR1 LNHDA, CDR2 SQIVND (reference sequence). V shed 3 bases, J shed 1 base, and the junction held 7 bases outside the gene matches. CDR3 coding DNA: TGTGCCAGTAGTATCCCCGGGACAGGGGGCCTCAGCAATCAGCCCCAGCATTTT. It translates to CASSIPGTGGLSNQPQHF.

Remarks on this clone: This same CDR3 is encoded by further DNA sequences in the sample. The DNA of the CDR3 is TGTGCCTGGAGTGTACTGGGCACTGAAGCTTTCTTT. Encoded protein: CAWSVLGTEAFF. This chain joins TRBV30 and TRBJ1-1; D gene ambiguous. The CDR3 consists of 12 residues. The germline gives CDR1 GTSNPN, CDR2 SVGIG (reference sequence). The germline V and J ends were trimmed by 0 bases and 4 bases, with 6 bases remaining between them.

CDR3 region: CASSFLSGSSTDTQYF. CDR3 in DNA: TGTGCCAGCAGTTTTTTGTCAGGGTCTAGCACAGATACGCAGTATTTT. V usage is TRBV27 and J usage is TRBJ2-3, with TRBD1 as a possible D gene (5 bases). CDR1 is MNHEY and CDR2 is SMNVEV in the germline V gene (reference sequence). V lost 3 bases to trimming and J lost 0 bases, with 13 bases between them. The length of the CDR3 is 16 residues.

The V gene is TRBV6-5, the J gene TRBJ1-1, with unresolved D. The germline CDR1 and CDR2 sequences are MNHEY and SVGAGI. The CDR3 sequence is 14 residues long. Trimming took 2 bases from V and 5 from J, leaving 12 bases between them. The DNA for the CDR3 is TGTGCCAGCAGTTACAGATTCGGTGAAACTGAAGCTTTCTTT. Translation gives CASSYRFGETEAFF.

In this sample, this clone turned up once. The rearrangement joins TRBV19 to TRBJ1-1; TRBD1 might be the D (6 bases). With 8 bases removed from V and 1 base from J, the gap between germline ends came to 11 bases. This CDR3 is 13 amino acids long. Germline V gene data show CDR1 as LNHDA and CDR2 as SQIVND (reference sequence). The CDR3 is CASLGTPNTEAFF. Here the CDR3 DNA reads TGTGCCAGTTTGGGGACACCGAACACTGAAGCTTTCTTT.

The chain recombines TRBV7-9 with TRBJ1-1; the match to TRBD1 covers 8 bases. Germline V CDR1 and CDR2: SEHNR, FQNEAQ (reference sequence). V lost 10 bases, J lost 7 bases, and 2 bases stayed unmatched. CDR3 size: 10 residues. The CDR3 reads CATDRGEAFF. In nucleotides, the CDR3 is TGTGCCACCGACAGGGGTGAAGCTTTCTTT.

This clone turned up a few times. The rearrangement uses TRBV7-9 and TRBJ2-7, with D possibly TRBD1 on 6 matching bases. Germline CDR1 reads SEHNR; CDR2 reads FQNEAQ (reference sequence). The CDR3 runs 18 residues. V was trimmed by 2 bases and J by 3 bases, leaving 23 bases between them. The CDR3 DNA is TGTGCCAGCAGCTTACCGCGGATCAGTGGGGGCCTTCACTACGAGCAGTACTTC. Its protein is CASSLPRISGGLHYEQYF.

This chain joins TRBV5-8 and TRBJ1-2; no definite D call. Between the trimmed V and J ends, which lost 2 bases and 2 bases, there was a span of 13 bases. CDR3 length equals 15 residues. CDR1 is SGHTS, CDR2 YDEGEE, per germline. CDR3 DNA: TGTGCCAGCAGCTTCTCACAAGGAGTGAACTATGGCTACACCTTC. It yields the protein CASSFSQGVNYGYTF.

The genes are TRBV18 and TRBJ2-7, with 12 bases aligning to TRBD2. V gave up 4 bases and J gave up 9 bases; unmatched junction bases: 7. Germline V gene data show CDR1 as KGHSH and CDR2 as LQKENI. The CDR3 loop spans 14 amino acids. For the CDR3, the DNA is TGTGCCAGCTCACAACTAGCGGGAGGTGCTGGGCAGTACTTC. This encodes CASSQLAGGAGQYF.

This chain uses TRBV5-4 with TRBJ2-5; the D gene could be TRBD1 or TRBD2 (5 bases each). Germline CDR1 reads SGHNT; CDR2 reads YYREEE (reference sequence). V shed 2 bases and J shed 5 bases, with 13 bases lying between them. The CDR3 extends over 14 amino acids. In nucleotides, the CDR3 is TGTGCCAGCAGCTTATGGGGGACGTCGGAGACCCAGTACTTC. It specifies CASSLWGTSETQYF.

In DNA, the CDR3 is TGTGCCAGCAGCTTAGAACGAGTAGGGGCAGGCAATCAGCCCCAGCATTTT. It is translated as CASSLERVGAGNQPQHF. This sequence joins TRBV7-9 and TRBJ1-5, with a weak D call TRBD1 (5 bases). Germline loops: CDR1 SEHNR, CDR2 FQNEAQ (reference sequence). V gave up 1 base and J gave up 2 bases, with 15 bases separating them. The CDR3 is made up of 17 amino acids.

The gene calls are TRBV18 and TRBJ2-3; the match to TRBD1 covers 8 bases. This CDR3 is 16 amino acids long. The germline V gene has CDR1 KGHSH and CDR2 LQKENI. J was trimmed by 2 bases and V by 5 bases; bases with no gene match: 9. CDR3 protein: CASSSQQGAHTDTQYF. The CDR3, as DNA: TGTGCCAGCTCATCCCAGCAGGGGGCCCACACAGATACGCAGTATTTT.

The chain's CDR3 is CASSLGRTGSGANVLTF. In nucleotides, the CDR3 is TGCGCCAGCAGCTTGGGGAGGACAGGATCTGGGGCCAACGTCCTGACTTTC. The chain combines TRBV5-1 with TRBJ2-6, with TRBD1 matching 7 bases. CDR1 and CDR2 from the germline V gene are SGHRS and YFSETQ. The CDR3 has 17 amino acids. Losses at the gene ends were 0 bases for V and 1 base for J; bases not matched to a gene: 4.

The V and J genes are TRBV7-8 and TRBJ2-5; the match to TRBD1 covers 7 bases. The J segment lost 5 bases and the V segment lost 3 bases, leaving 9 bases of the junction unmatched. The CDR3 is made up of 15 amino acids. CDR1 SGHVS and CDR2 FQNEAQ come from the germline V gene. CDR3 sequence reads: CASSFTGVLRETQYF. Here the CDR3 DNA reads TGTGCCAGCAGCTTTACAGGGGTCCTTAGGGAGACCCAGTACTTC.

This clone was seen just once. Other DNA sequences in this specimen translate into the identical CDR3. The J gene is TRBJ2-1, the V gene TRBV7-7; 9 bases fit TRBD2. The CDR3 loop spans 15 amino acids. J gave up 5 bases and V 4 bases, and 6 bases lay outside the gene matches. CDR1 and CDR2 from the germline V gene are SSHAT and FNYEAQ (reference sequence). CDR3 residues: CASSSGLAGHNEQFF. The CDR3, as DNA: TGTGCCAGCAGCTCGGGACTAGCAGGCCACAATGAGCAGTTCTTC.

The chain is built from TRBV5-8 and TRBJ2-1, with 9 bases identical to TRBD2. CDR1 and CDR2 from the germline V gene are SGHTS and YDEGEE. This CDR3 spans 14 amino acids. After removal of 3 bases from V and 7 bases from J, the junction contained 5 bases not matched to a gene. The CDR3 loop is CASSSGLASNEQFF. CDR3 bases: TGTGCCAGCAGCTCCGGACTAGCGAGTAATGAGCAGTTCTTC.

This chain joins TRBV27 and TRBJ2-2; 9 positions agree with TRBD1. CDR3 length equals 15 residues. Per the germline V gene, CDR1 is MNHEY and CDR2 is SMNVEV (reference sequence). Germline trimming cut 6 bases from V and 4 bases from J; bases unmatched to any gene: 6. The CDR3 DNA reads TGTGCCAGCAGGAGCGGACAGGGGAGCACCGGGGAGCTGTTTTTT. Its translation: CASRSGQGSTGELFF.

This clone was seen a few times. The chain is built from TRBV5-8 and TRBJ1-5; TRBD1 is a possible D gene (5 bases). The length of the CDR3 is 15 residues. The ends were cut back, 0 bases at V and 0 bases at J, with 7 bases in the middle. Germline-derived CDR1 and CDR2 are SGHTS and YDEGEE. In DNA form, the CDR3 reads TGTGCCAGCAGCTTGGGGGACTATAGCAATCAGCCCCAGCATTTT. Protein product: CASSLGDYSNQPQHF.

The V call is TRBV7-2, the J call TRBJ2-2; 7 bases map to TRBD2. Germline CDR1 and CDR2: SGHTA and FQGNSA. Germline trimming cut 5 bases from V and 4 bases from J; bases unmatched to any gene: 10. The CDR3 consists of 16 residues. The CDR3, as DNA: TGTGCCAGCAGCCAGAGAACAGCGGGATCCACCGGGGAGCTGTTTTTT. Translation gives CASSQRTAGSTGELFF.

The chain carries TRBV5-1 and TRBJ2-5; no clear D gene. Germline CDR1 SGHRS, CDR2 YFSETQ. The length of the CDR3 is 14 residues. Trimming left V 3 bases short and J 5 bases short, with 14 bases between. The CDR3 reads CASSSGQQEETQYF. In DNA, the CDR3 is TGCGCCAGCAGCTCCGGCCAGCAGGAGGAGACCCAGTACTTC.

This rearrangement joins TRBV19 to TRBJ1-1; 8 bases agree with TRBD1. CDR1 and CDR2 from the germline V gene are LNHDA and SQIVND (reference sequence). V was clipped by 5 bases and J by 1 base; unmatched bases: 6. This CDR3 region has 15 residues. The CDR3 protein is CASSFRTGRNTEAFF. The CDR3 bases are TGTGCCAGTAGTTTCCGGACAGGGAGGAACACTGAAGCTTTCTTT.

This rearrangement joins TRBV19 to TRBJ2-7; D possibly corresponds to TRBD1 (6 bases). CDR1 LNHDA and CDR2 SQIVND come from the germline V gene (reference sequence). CDR3 length equals 15 residues. V lost 3 bases, J lost 0 bases, and 12 bases lay in between. CDR3 sequence reads: CASSMVRGSSYEQYF. Written as DNA, the CDR3 is TGTGCCAGTAGTATGGTCAGGGGAAGCTCCTACGAGCAGTACTTC.

This chain links TRBV28 with TRBJ2-7, with D unclear. With 4 bases removed from V and 4 bases from J, the gap between germline ends came to 5 bases. This CDR3 has 11 amino acids. The V gene's germline CDR1 is MDHEN and CDR2 SYDVKM. CDR3 sequence: CASSSPYEQYF. As DNA, the CDR3 is TGTGCCAGCAGTTCTCCGTACGAGCAGTACTTC. Together with reference TRBV28 and TRBJ2-7, the CDR3 gives the full variable domain: DVKVTQSSRYLVKRTGEKVFLECVQDMDHENMFWYRQDPGLGLRLIYFSYDVKMKEKGDIPEGYSVSREKKERFSLILESASTNQTSMYLCASSSPYEQYFGPGTRLTVT.

This clone came up a few times. This chain uses TRBV7-6 with TRBJ1-1; maybe TRBD1 (5 bases). The germline V and J ends were trimmed by 1 base and 4 bases, with 22 bases remaining between them. The germline CDR1 and CDR2 sequences are SGHVS and FNYEAQ. The CDR3 runs 18 residues. CDR3 residues: CASSLVGGAQGGPTEAFF. Written as DNA, the CDR3 is TGTGCCAGCAGCTTAGTCGGGGGTGCCCAGGGTGGACCCACTGAAGCTTTCTTT.

V usage is TRBV5-4 and J usage is TRBJ2-1; 9 nucleotides match TRBD2. J gave up 3 bases and V 6 bases, and 7 bases lay outside the gene matches. The CDR3 runs to 15 residues. In germline, CDR1 is SGHNT, CDR2 YYREEE (reference sequence). CDR3 nucleotide sequence: TGTGCCAGCACCGCGGGGACTAGCTTCTACAATGAGCAGTTCTTC. Amino acids: CASTAGTSFYNEQFF.

This chain connects TRBV9 to TRBJ2-4; TRBD2 matches 8 bases. Unmatched junction bases numbered 8, after V lost 0 bases and J lost 15 bases. Germline CDR1 SGDLS, CDR2 YYNGEE. CDR3 size: 13 residues. The DNA for the CDR3 is TGTGCCAGCAGCGTAGAGGTAGCGGGGTCGCGGTACTTC. This codes for CASSVEVAGSRYF.